Shown below are 20 T cell receptor beta chains from a single sample sequenced in a study of T cells after yellow fever vaccination. TCRdb re-analysed the 5' RACE reads in MiXCR, keeping a single row per CDR3 protein. The table shows roughly 500,000 distinct CDR3 sequences, with roughly a fifth occurring only once. The material was PBMCs, obtained 15 days after the yellow fever booster vaccination. All receptors derive from a man aged 25-40 years who received the YFV17D yellow fever vaccine.

This clonotype was seen more than once but under ten times. V and J are TRBV7-2 and TRBJ2-5, with TRBD1 matching 10 bases. Germline V CDR1 and CDR2: SGHTA, FQGNSA. There are 16 residues in the CDR3. The junction had 14 bases not matched to a gene; V was cut back by 4 bases and J by 9 bases. Here the CDR3 DNA reads TGTGCCAGCAGCTATAGACAGGGGGCCGTTTATTCCGCCCAGTACTTC. It codes for CASSYRQGAVYSAQYF.

The rearrangement links TRBV5-4 to TRBJ2-1; D remains unclear. CDR1 is SGHNT and CDR2 is YYREEE in the germline V gene (reference sequence). Trimming took 0 bases from V and 3 from J, leaving 4 bases between them. This CDR3 is 13 amino acids long. The CDR3 is CASSLDNYNEQFF. CDR3 DNA sequence: TGTGCCAGCAGCTTGGACAACTACAATGAGCAGTTCTTC.

V and J are TRBV6-1 and TRBJ2-3; 13 positions match TRBD2. The CDR3 is 15 residues long. Germline-derived CDR1 and CDR2 are MNHNS and SASEGT. Losses at the gene ends were 8 bases for V and 8 bases for J; bases not matched to a gene: 10. CDR3 in amino acids: CASGLGTSGIGTQYF. The CDR3 region has the DNA TGTGCCAGCGGCTTAGGGACTAGCGGGATTGGTACGCAGTATTTT.

The J gene is TRBJ1-4, the V gene TRBV20-1; D uncertain. V dropped 0 bases and J dropped 3 bases, with 8 bases sitting between them. Germline V gene data show CDR1 as DFQATT and CDR2 as SNEGSKA (reference sequence). This CDR3 is 14 amino acids long. This CDR3 reads CSARDPRSNEKLFF. CDR3 bases: TGCAGTGCTAGAGATCCCAGGTCTAATGAAAAACTGTTTTTT.

This clonotype occurred a few times. The CDR3, as DNA: TGTGCCAGCTCACCAAGCCGAACGAATTCACCCCTCCACTTT. Translating it yields CASSPSRTNSPLHF. The chain combines TRBV18 with TRBJ1-6, with D unresolved. V lost 2 bases and J 7 bases, leaving 9 bases between the germline ends. Germline CDR1 is KGHSH and CDR2 is LQKENI. This CDR3 has 14 amino acids.

This clonotype is a singleton in its sample. The chain employs TRBV7-9 and TRBJ2-5, with D perhaps matching TRBD2 (5 bases). Germline CDR1 reads SEHNR; CDR2 reads FQNEAQ (reference sequence). The CDR3 contains 14 residues. Trimming shortened V by 5 bases and J by 1 base, and 11 bases separated the two germline ends. CDR3 region: CASSRLGGQETQYF. The CDR3, as DNA: TGTGCCAGCAGCAGATTAGGAGGCCAAGAGACCCAGTACTTC. The variable domain in full, with the rest retrieved from reference TRBV7-9 and TRBJ2-5, is DTGVSQNPRHKITKRGQNVTFRCDPISEHNRLYWYRQTLGQGPEFLTYFQNEAQLEKSRLLSDRFSAERPKGSFSTLEIQRTEQGDSAMYLCASSRLGGQETQYFGPGTRLLVL.

This clonotype was detected only a few times. The chain links TRBV7-8 to TRBJ2-1; 7 nucleotides agree with TRBD2. CDR3 length: 17 residues. CDR1 is SGHVS, CDR2 FQNEAQ, per germline. With 5 bases clipped from V and 3 bases from J, the junction kept 13 bases outside the gene matches. CDR3 sequence: CASSQERDRHLYNEQFF. The CDR3 DNA is TGTGCCAGCAGCCAGGAGCGGGATCGACACCTCTACAATGAGCAGTTCTTC.

The chain combines TRBV27 with TRBJ2-6; D is undetermined. The V gene's germline CDR1 is MNHEY and CDR2 SMNVEV (reference sequence). V was shortened by 6 bases and J by 4 bases, with 10 bases between the two germline ends. CDR3 length equals 14 residues. CDR3 DNA sequence: TGTGCCAGCAGCGACGTAACAGGGGCCAACGTCCTGACTTTC. It encodes CASSDVTGANVLTF.

About this clonotype itself: The CDR3 does not end in the conserved phenylalanine or tryptophan, so this is likely a read error. The chain has TRBV5-1 and TRBJ2-7; 8 bases agree with TRBD1. The germline V gene has CDR1 SGHRS and CDR2 YFSETQ. The CDR3 extends over 14 amino acids. The trim removed 6 bases at V and 2 bases at J, leaving 7 bases unmatched. The CDR3: CASKRGQEAYEQYL. In nucleotides, the CDR3 is TGCGCCAGCAAGAGGGGACAGGAGGCCTACGAGCAGTACCTC.

This clonotype appeared a few times. The chain couples TRBV11-2 to TRBJ1-5; 7 bases are shared with TRBD1. The trim removed 5 bases at V and 6 bases at J, leaving 4 bases unmatched. The CDR3 has 13 amino acids. The germline gives CDR1 SGHAT, CDR2 FQNNGV. The CDR3 region is CASSIDRAQPQHF. The CDR3 DNA follows: TGTGCCAGCAGCATTGACAGGGCTCAGCCCCAGCATTTT.

This clonotype was recorded at least ten times. The CDR3 DNA reads as TGTGCCAGCAGACGGGGCTCAAATTCACCCCTCCACTTT. Translating gives CASRRGSNSPLHF. The chain joins TRBV12-3 or TRBV12-4 to TRBJ1-6; D is possibly TRBD1 (5 bases). This CDR3 comprises 13 residues. V was trimmed by 6 bases and J by 7 bases, leaving 10 bases between them.

CDR3 DNA: TGTGCCAGCAGCCCCGACAGGGGAAAGAGTCCAACCCACAATGAGCAGTTCTTC. Residues: CASSPDRGKSPTHNEQFF. The V call is TRBV4-2, the J call TRBJ2-1, with TRBD1 matching 8 bases. With V trimmed by 4 bases and J by 5 bases, 16 bases remained unmatched. Germline V lookup: CDR1 LGHNA, CDR2 YNFKEQ. CDR3 length equals 18 residues.

This clonotype was seen more than once but under ten times. This chain joins TRBV5-4 and TRBJ2-1; 9 bases align to TRBD1. The CDR3 contains 16 residues. The V gene's germline CDR1 is SGHNT and CDR2 YYREEE (reference sequence). Losses at the gene ends were 3 bases for V and 6 bases for J; bases not matched to a gene: 10. CDR3 bases: TGTGCCAGCAGCTCCCCGTCTTCACAGGGGGCCAATGAGCAGTTCTTC. Translation gives CASSSPSSQGANEQFF.

The chain combines TRBV12-3 or TRBV12-4 with TRBJ1-3; possible D gene TRBD1, 6 bases. This CDR3 is built from 18 residues. Trimming shortened V by 6 bases and J by 1 base, and 22 bases separated the two germline ends. Written as DNA, the CDR3 is TGTGCCAGCAGACGCTGGGACACCTTGAGGGGGTCTGGAAACACCATATATTTT. Its translation: CASRRWDTLRGSGNTIYF.

This clonotype was observed a few times. The CDR3, as DNA: TGTGCCACCGGACAGGGTTCCTACGAGCAGTACTTC. Amino acids: CATGQGSYEQYF. The J gene is TRBJ2-7, the V gene TRBV25-1; 8 nucleotides align to TRBD1. Germline CDR1 reads MGHDK; CDR2 reads SYGVNS. This CDR3 comprises 12 residues. J lost 1 base, V lost 10 bases, and 3 bases had no gene match.

The J gene is TRBJ2-1, the V gene TRBV11-1, with TRBD2 identical over 8 bases. CDR3 size: 18 residues. Germline assignment: CDR1 SGHAT and CDR2 FQDESV (reference sequence). The V segment lost 4 bases and the J segment 5 bases; nucleotides outside the gene matches: 16. CDR3 region: CASSSSLMSGRENNEQFF. The CDR3 region has the DNA TGTGCCAGCAGCTCGTCTTTAATGTCCGGGAGGGAGAACAATGAGCAGTTCTTC. Complete variable domain (other parts from reference TRBV11-1 and TRBJ2-1): EAEVAQSPRYKITEKSQAVAFWCDPISGHATLYWYRQILGQGPELLVQFQDESVVDDSQLPKDRFSAERLKGVDSTLKIQPAELGDSAMYLCASSSSLMSGRENNEQFFGPGTRLTVL.

The chain employs TRBV7-2 and TRBJ2-1; D unclear. CDR1 and CDR2 (germline): SGHTA, FQGNSA. CDR3 length: 18 residues. Trimming shortened V by 1 base and J by 0 bases, and 16 bases separated the two germline ends. This CDR3 reads CASSLVPLGMSSYNEQFF. CDR3 sequence (DNA): TGTGCCAGCAGCTTAGTGCCGTTGGGGATGTCCTCCTACAATGAGCAGTTCTTC.

The chain is built from TRBV27 and TRBJ2-7, with D perhaps assigned TRBD1 or TRBD2 (5 bases each). Germline V gene lookup returns CDR1 MNHEY and CDR2 SMNVEV (reference sequence). The CDR3 consists of 15 residues. The V end was cut by 5 bases, the J end by 5 bases, with 19 bases between. CDR3 coding DNA: TGTGCCAGCAGTCCCCCGGGACGGACTTTCCACGAGCAGTACTTC. It codes for CASSPPGRTFHEQYF.

This clonotype has more than one count but fewer than ten. This sequence joins TRBV7-9 and TRBJ2-3, with D maybe TRBD2 (5 bases). Trimming left V 11 bases short and J 0 bases short, with 18 bases between. The CDR3 covers 15 residues. The germline CDR1 and CDR2 sequences are SEHNR and FQNEAQ (reference sequence). CDR3 sequence reads: CAADEGLPSTDTQYF. In DNA form, the CDR3 reads TGTGCCGCAGACGAGGGCCTCCCAAGCACAGATACGCAGTATTTT.

This clonotype has a handful of counts. The chain links TRBV20-1 to TRBJ2-1, with D unresolved. The CDR3 sequence is 13 residues long. Germline lookup yields CDR1 DFQATT and CDR2 SNEGSKA (reference sequence). Trimming took off 4 bases at V and 1 base at J, with 8 bases between the two ends. CDR3 coding DNA: TGCAGTGCTAACCGGGCGTCCTACAATGAGCAGTTCTTC. This codes for CSANRASYNEQFF.